One and the same sample provided the 29 T cell receptor beta chains below, sequenced in a study of T cells in Graves' hyperthyroidism and ophthalmopathy. Researchers amplified the TCR beta CDR3 regions from RNA transcripts. HTBI primers were used for first-round RT-PCR of the TCR CDR3. From the multiplex PCR reads, TCRdb called clonotypes with MiXCR, one entry per CDR3 protein. The sample consists of under 450,000 distinct CDR3 sequences, less than 20% of them appearing once. Material for sequencing was blood. These receptors originate from a woman between 18 and 29 years old with Graves' hyperthyroidism.

V usage is TRBV20-1 and J usage is TRBJ2-3; D ambiguous. The CDR3 totals 16 residues. Trimming took off 1 base at V and 2 bases at J, with 16 bases between the two ends. The germline gives CDR1 DFQATT, CDR2 SNEGSKA (reference sequence). This CDR3 is CSARGETARITDTQYF. The CDR3 DNA sequence: TGCAGTGCTAGAGGCGAGACTGCACGGATCACAGATACGCAGTATTTT.

This clonotype was observed a single time. The chain carries TRBV19 and TRBJ2-1, with D possibly being TRBD1 (5 bases). The CDR3 contains 16 residues. Looked up from germline, CDR1 is LNHDA and CDR2 is SQIVND (reference sequence). V lost 7 bases and J 0 bases, leaving 16 bases between the germline ends. Here the CDR3 reads CASKRQYQSSYNEQFF. The CDR3 nucleotides read TGTGCCAGTAAAAGACAGTACCAAAGCTCCTACAATGAGCAGTTCTTC.

This clonotype was seen at least ten times. The chain joins TRBV27 to TRBJ1-5, with 8 bases aligning to TRBD1. The V gene end was trimmed by 6 bases and the J gene end by 3 bases; junction bases not matched to a gene: 10. Looked up from germline, CDR1 is MNHEY and CDR2 is SMNVEV (reference sequence). The CDR3 totals 16 residues. DNA of the CDR3: TGTGCCAGCAGCCGAAATTCGGACAGGGTCAATCAGCCCCAGCATTTT. Translation: CASSRNSDRVNQPQHF.

The CDR3 protein is CASSTGQENSPLHF. CDR3 nucleotides: TGTGCCAGCAGCACGGGACAGGAGAATTCACCCCTCCACTTT. The chain uses TRBV9 and TRBJ1-6; 8 bases are shared with TRBD1. The length of the CDR3 is 14 residues. Germline V gene data show CDR1 as SGDLS and CDR2 as YYNGEE. Trimming removed 4 bases from V and 7 bases from J; junction bases left unmatched: 4.

This clonotype has ten or more counts. The chain joins TRBV24-1 to TRBJ1-5; 11 bases align to TRBD1. Unmatched junction bases numbered 3, after V lost 4 bases and J lost 2 bases. Germline V gene data show CDR1 as KGHDR and CDR2 as SFDVKD. The CDR3 runs 16 residues. CDR3 sequence: CATSERGQGGNQPQHF. The CDR3 coding sequence is TGTGCCACCAGTGAGAGGGGACAGGGGGGCAATCAGCCCCAGCATTTT.

This clonotype appeared many times. The junction departs from germline at one end; a sequencing error may be responsible. The J gene is TRBJ1-4, the V gene TRBV5-6; D gene uncertain. The CDR3 is made up of 14 amino acids. Germline loops: CDR1 SGHDT, CDR2 YYEEEE. The CDR3 spells CASNLFPGNEKLFF. The CDR3 DNA reads TGTGCCAGCAACTTGTTCCCGGGCAATGAAAAACTGTTTTTT.

V is TRBV20-1 and J is TRBJ2-1; D might be TRBD1 (5 bases). This CDR3 comprises 15 residues. Trimming took 3 bases from V and 9 from J, leaving 21 bases between them. Germline CDR1 DFQATT, CDR2 SNEGSKA (reference sequence). The CDR3 loop is CSASQLQGEGIEQFF. Here the CDR3 DNA reads TGCAGTGCTAGTCAATTACAAGGGGAAGGAATTGAGCAGTTCTTC.

This clonotype was counted many times. The chain carries TRBV6-1 and TRBJ2-7, with 9 bases lining up with TRBD1. The CDR3 has 12 residues. CDR1 is MNHNS and CDR2 is SASEGT in the germline V gene. The V gene end was trimmed by 6 bases and the J gene end by 9 bases; junction bases not matched to a gene: 6. CDR3 sequence: CASSPTGGAQYF. The CDR3 region has the DNA TGTGCCAGCAGCCCGACAGGGGGTGCGCAGTACTTC.

This clonotype was recorded many times. The chain has TRBV7-2 and TRBJ2-7; 9 nucleotides agree with TRBD1. The trim removed 6 bases at V and 5 bases at J, leaving 11 bases unmatched. Germline V gene data show CDR1 as SGHTA and CDR2 as FQGNSA. The CDR3 runs to 15 residues. The CDR3 region has the DNA TGTGCCAGCAGGCCCTTCCGGGACAGGGTGGACGAGCAGTACTTC. Encoded protein: CASRPFRDRVDEQYF.

V gene TRBV29-1 combines with J gene TRBJ1-2; TRBD1 is a possible D gene (6 bases). V gave up 3 bases and J gave up 6 bases, with 11 bases separating them. The CDR3 totals 12 residues. Germline values: CDR1 SQVTM, CDR2 ANQGSEA. CDR3 sequence (DNA): TGCAGCGTTGATCAGGGGATCAATGGCTACACCTTC. It codes for CSVDQGINGYTF.

CDR3 DNA: TGTGCCAGCAGTCTCCTTGGAACAGAGGGAAAGAACACTGAAGCTTTCTTT. It encodes CASSLLGTEGKNTEAFF. The rearrangement links TRBV14 to TRBJ1-1; D remains unclear. Between the trimmed V and J ends, which lost 6 bases and 1 base, there was a span of 21 bases. CDR3 length: 17 residues. Germline assignment: CDR1 SGHDN and CDR2 FVKESK.

The rearrangement uses TRBV4-2 and TRBJ2-7; 8 bases line up with TRBD2. In germline, CDR1 is LGHNA, CDR2 YNFKEQ. The CDR3 is 16 residues long. V lost 7 bases, J lost 5 bases, and 16 bases stayed unmatched. The CDR3 is CASNPGGGGGLDEQYF. The CDR3 region has the DNA TGTGCCAGCAACCCTGGGGGCGGCGGGGGGCTCGACGAGCAGTACTTC.

This clonotype showed up many times. The chain recombines TRBV9 with TRBJ2-3; 9 nucleotides align to TRBD2. Germline V gene data show CDR1 as SGDLS and CDR2 as YYNGEE. The ends lost 2 bases at V and 7 bases at J; junction bases unmatched: 8. This CDR3 has 15 residues. CDR3 amino acids: CASSVNSGSSNTQYF. The CDR3, as DNA: TGTGCCAGCAGCGTGAATAGCGGGAGTTCGAATACGCAGTATTTT.

Concerning this clonotype itself: A junction boundary mismatches the germline segment, possibly from a read error. This chain connects TRBV12-5 to TRBJ2-5; 12 nucleotides match TRBD2. The CDR3 extends over 15 amino acids. Per germline, CDR1 LGHNT and CDR2 FRNRAP. In DNA, the CDR3 is TGTGCTGGTGGTTCGGGACTAGCGGGCCAGGAGACCCAGTACTTC. Amino acids: CAGGSGLAGQETQYF.

This chain uses TRBV18 with TRBJ2-7, with 12 bases fitting TRBD1. From germline, CDR1 is KGHSH and CDR2 LQKENI. The length of the CDR3 is 15 residues. The V gene end was trimmed by 5 bases and the J gene end by 3 bases; junction bases not matched to a gene: 5. The CDR3: CASSTGQGAIYEQYF. CDR3 coding DNA: TGTGCCAGCTCAACGGGACAGGGGGCAATCTACGAGCAGTACTTC.

The CDR3 DNA reads TGTGCCAGCAGCCTCCGGGGGCTAGGGGAGACCCAGTACTTC. Its protein is CASSLRGLGETQYF. The gene calls are TRBV7-2 and TRBJ2-5; D tentatively reads TRBD1 or TRBD2 (6 bases each). The CDR3 covers 14 residues. Germline CDR1 is SGHTA and CDR2 is FQGNSA. V dropped 5 bases and J dropped 5 bases, with 15 bases sitting between them.

This clonotype was picked up many times. The rearrangement links TRBV20-1 to TRBJ2-1; TRBD2 is a possible D gene (7 bases). Trimming took off 3 bases at V and 6 bases at J, with 15 bases between the two ends. This CDR3 contains 14 residues. The V gene's germline CDR1 is DFQATT and CDR2 SNEGSKA (reference sequence). CDR3 DNA sequence: TGCAGTGCTAGTTCGGGGGGCCGGTTCAATGAGCAGTTCTTC. Its protein product is CSASSGGRFNEQFF.

This clonotype was counted ten times or more. This chain links TRBV30 with TRBJ2-7, with 10 nucleotides matching TRBD1. Germline CDR1 reads GTSNPN; CDR2 reads SVGIG (reference sequence). The J segment lost 4 bases and the V segment lost 2 bases, leaving 5 bases of the junction unmatched. The CDR3 is made up of 14 amino acids. In nucleotides, the CDR3 is TGTGCCTGGAGTAAGACAGGGGGCGGGTACGAGCAGTACTTC. Encoded protein: CAWSKTGGGYEQYF.

This clonotype was seen ten or more times. The rearrangement joins TRBV6-2 or TRBV6-3 to TRBJ2-3; a possible D gene is TRBD2 (6 bases). The CDR3 is made up of 16 amino acids. The germline gives CDR1 MNHEY, CDR2 SVGEGT. The V end lost 6 bases, the J end lost 2 bases, and 18 bases lay between the germline ends. CDR3 bases: TGTGCCAGCAGGCGCGGGGCGGGACGTGACACAGATACGCAGTATTTT. Translation: CASRRGAGRDTDTQYF.

J is TRBJ2-1 and V is TRBV27; D is unclear. Trimming stripped 0 bases from V and 5 bases from J, with 8 bases between. The CDR3 is 14 residues long. CDR1 is MNHEY, CDR2 SMNVEV, per germline (reference sequence). CDR3 sequence: CASSLSRVHNEQFF. The DNA for the CDR3 is TGTGCCAGCAGTTTATCCAGAGTCCACAATGAGCAGTTCTTC.

This clonotype was detected ten times or more. This chain joins TRBV20-1 and TRBJ2-2; possibly TRBD2 for D (6 bases). This CDR3 contains 15 residues. Trimming removed 6 bases from V and 2 bases from J, with 16 bases in between. Per germline, CDR1 DFQATT and CDR2 SNEGSKA (reference sequence). CDR3 amino acids: CSARAGTYNTGELFF. The CDR3, as DNA: TGCAGTGCAAGGGCCGGGACTTACAACACCGGGGAGCTGTTTTTT.

The chain links TRBV5-6 to TRBJ2-7; tentative D call: TRBD2 (6 bases). The CDR3 consists of 13 residues. From germline, CDR1 is SGHDT and CDR2 YYEEEE. Trimming shortened V by 3 bases and J by 5 bases, and 12 bases separated the two germline ends. For the CDR3, the DNA is TGTGCCAGCAGCTGGGGCGGGGTTAACGAGCAGTACTTC. Amino acid sequence: CASSWGGVNEQYF.

V usage is TRBV27 and J usage is TRBJ2-3, with D perhaps TRBD2 (5 bases). The ends were cut back, 4 bases at V and 6 bases at J, with 20 bases in the middle. The CDR3 totals 16 residues. Germline V lookup: CDR1 MNHEY, CDR2 SMNVEV (reference sequence). This CDR3 reads CASSSSRALRSDTQYF. CDR3 in DNA: TGTGCCAGCAGTTCATCGAGGGCGTTAAGGTCGGATACGCAGTATTTT.

This clonotype was seen ten or more times. This rearrangement joins TRBV2 to TRBJ1-5; TRBD1 might be the D (6 bases). V was cut by 5 bases and J by 3 bases, with 8 bases left in between. Per germline, CDR1 SNHLY and CDR2 FYNNEI. The CDR3 extends over 13 amino acids. In nucleotides, the CDR3 is TGTGCCAGCAGTTGGGACACCAATCAGCCCCAGCATTTT. This codes for CASSWDTNQPQHF.

This clonotype was recorded at least ten times. This sequence joins TRBV6-2 or TRBV6-3 and TRBJ1-2; unclear D gene. V gave up 0 bases and J gave up 2 bases, with 4 bases separating them. The CDR3 loop spans 13 amino acids. The germline gives CDR1 MNHEY, CDR2 SVGEGT. CDR3 region: CASSYSDNYGYTF. CDR3 DNA: TGTGCCAGCAGTTACTCGGACAACTATGGCTACACCTTC.

This clonotype was counted many times. The chain links TRBV2 to TRBJ2-3; 8 bases map to TRBD1. V lost 6 bases, J lost 2 bases, and 7 bases stayed unmatched. The CDR3 sequence is 15 residues long. Germline assignment: CDR1 SNHLY and CDR2 FYNNEI. The CDR3 nucleotides are TGTGCCAGCAGAAGGACAGGGACTTACACAGATACGCAGTATTTT. This translates into CASRRTGTYTDTQYF. Drawing the rest from reference TRBV2 and TRBJ2-3, the complete variable domain is EPEVTQTPSHQVTQMGQEVILRCVPISNHLYFYWYRQILGQKVEFLVSFYNNEISEKSEIFDDQFSVERPDGSNFTLKIRSTKLEDSAMYFCASRRTGTYTDTQYFGPGTRLTVL.

This clonotype was found many times. V usage is TRBV18 and J usage is TRBJ2-7, with D perhaps assigned TRBD1 or TRBD2 (5 bases each). Trimming took off 5 bases at V and 2 bases at J, with 13 bases between the two ends. The germline gives CDR1 KGHSH, CDR2 LQKENI. The CDR3 has 14 amino acids. The DNA for the CDR3 is TGTGCCAGCTCATCTCGGGACGGAGCCTACGAGCAGTACTTC. Its protein product is CASSSRDGAYEQYF. The full variable domain, completed using reference TRBV18 and TRBJ2-7, is NAGVMQNPRHLVRRRGQEARLRCSPMKGHSHVYWYRQLPEEGLKFMVYLQKENIIDESGMPKERFSAEFPKEGPSILRIQQVVRGDSAAYFCASSSRDGAYEQYFGPGTRLTVT.

V is TRBV10-3 and J is TRBJ2-5; D may be TRBD2 (5 bases). This CDR3 contains 13 residues. Deletions cut 2 bases from V and 7 bases from J, with 11 bases between. The germline V gene has CDR1 ENHRY and CDR2 SYGVKD. Written as DNA, the CDR3 is TGTGCCATCAGTGAGCCAGGAGGCGGGACCCAGTACTTC. As protein: CAISEPGGGTQYF.

This clonotype was detected ten times or more. This rearrangement joins TRBV27 to TRBJ2-3; no clear D gene. Trimming cost V 2 bases and J 6 bases, with 9 bases left between them. This CDR3 spans 13 amino acids. Germline CDR1 reads MNHEY; CDR2 reads SMNVEV (reference sequence). CDR3 loop: CASSLIVRDTQYF. For the CDR3, the DNA is TGTGCCAGCAGTTTAATAGTGCGGGATACGCAGTATTTT.